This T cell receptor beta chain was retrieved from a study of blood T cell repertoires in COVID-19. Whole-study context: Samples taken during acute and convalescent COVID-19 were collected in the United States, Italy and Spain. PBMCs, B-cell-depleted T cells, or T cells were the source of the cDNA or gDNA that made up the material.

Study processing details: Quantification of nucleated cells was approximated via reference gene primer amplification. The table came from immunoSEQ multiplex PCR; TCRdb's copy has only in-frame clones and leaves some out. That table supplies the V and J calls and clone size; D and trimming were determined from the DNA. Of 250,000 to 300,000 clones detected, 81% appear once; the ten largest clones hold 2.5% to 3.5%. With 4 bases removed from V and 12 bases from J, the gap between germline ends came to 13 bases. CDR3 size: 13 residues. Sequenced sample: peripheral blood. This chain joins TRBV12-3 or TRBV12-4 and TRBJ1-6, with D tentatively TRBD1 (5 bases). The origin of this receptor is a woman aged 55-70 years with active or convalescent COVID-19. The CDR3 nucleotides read TGTGCCAGCAGTTCGGGACTGGCGCTACCCCTCCACTTT. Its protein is CASSSGLALPLHF.